Below are 13 T cell receptor beta chains sequenced from a single sample in a study of blood T cell repertoires in COVID-19. Measured with immunoSEQ multiplex PCR; TCRdb has only the in-frame clones, and not every one. The sample contains around 240,000 clones, 70% to 90% of which appear only once. What was sequenced was peripheral blood. These receptors originate from a man between 35 and 55 years old with acute or convalescent COVID-19.

The chain carries TRBV2 and TRBJ1-3; unclear D gene. The CDR3 runs 12 residues. Germline V gives CDR1 SNHLY, CDR2 FYNNEI. V lost 3 bases and J lost 4, with 4 bases in between. The chain's CDR3 is CASSDQGNTIYF. The CDR3 nucleotides read TGTGCCAGCAGTGATCAGGGAAACACCATATATTTT.

V and J are TRBV27 and TRBJ1-3; D ambiguous. Germline V gene lookup returns CDR1 MNHEY and CDR2 SMNVEV (reference sequence). The V end was cut by 4 bases, the J end by 4 bases, with 11 bases between. The CDR3 length is 14 residues. DNA for the CDR3: TGTGCCAGCAGTTCCCCTGGGAGGGGAAACACCATATATTTT. This codes for CASSSPGRGNTIYF.

The V call is TRBV19, the J call TRBJ1-4; TRBD1 is a possible D gene (6 bases). V was trimmed by 6 bases and J by 0 bases, leaving 11 bases between them. This CDR3 contains 15 residues. Germline V gene data show CDR1 as LNHDA and CDR2 as SQIVND (reference sequence). The CDR3 loop is CASRGQGTTNEKLFF. The CDR3 DNA follows: TGTGCCAGTAGGGGACAAGGTACAACTAATGAAAAACTGTTTTTT.

The V gene is TRBV1, the J gene TRBJ2-3; the table's TRBD2 call for D was not verified on the DNA. TRBV1 is a listed pseudogene. This CDR3 contains 21 residues. The CDR3 sequence is CTSSQDGTSGDPYSSTDTQYF. In nucleotides, the CDR3 is TGCACCAGCAGCCAAGATGGCACTAGCGGGGACCCCTATTCTAGCACAGATACGCAGTATTTT.

V usage is TRBV3-1 (or the pseudogene TRBV3-2) and J usage is TRBJ1-1; 7 bases agree with TRBD1. The V gene end was trimmed by 10 bases and the J gene end by 4 bases; junction bases not matched to a gene: 3. Germline V gene sequence: CDR1 LGHDT, CDR2 YNNKEL (reference sequence). The CDR3 contains 11 residues. The CDR3 nucleotides are TGTGCCACAGGGACAGTCACTGAAGCTTTCTTT. Protein: CATGTVTEAFF.

The chain carries TRBV19 and TRBJ1-1; D gene ambiguous. The germline CDR1 and CDR2 sequences are LNHDA and SQIVND (reference sequence). The CDR3 contains 14 residues. V lost 6 bases and J 0 bases, leaving 11 bases between the germline ends. In nucleotides, the CDR3 is TGTGCCAGTAGAAGTTTGGCTTTGAACACTGAAGCTTTCTTT. It translates to CASRSLALNTEAFF.

The chain recombines TRBV5-1 with TRBJ1-1; 8 nucleotides line up with TRBD1. The V gene's germline CDR1 is SGHRS and CDR2 YFSETQ. V lost 4 bases, J lost 1 base, and 3 bases stayed unmatched. This CDR3 has 14 amino acids. The CDR3 here is CASSRGQENTEAFF. CDR3 nucleotide sequence: TGCGCCAGCAGCCGGGGACAGGAGAACACTGAAGCTTTCTTT.

This clone was seen a handful of times. V is TRBV7-2 and J is TRBJ2-3; TRBD2 aligns across 8 bases. J was trimmed by 4 bases and V by 4 bases; bases with no gene match: 7. The CDR3 length is 15 residues. Germline-derived CDR1 and CDR2 are SGHTA and FQGNSA. CDR3 loop: CASSYGGVRSDTQYF. The CDR3 nucleotides are TGTGCCAGCAGCTACGGGGGGGTCCGATCAGATACGCAGTATTTT.

This chain uses TRBV7-3 with TRBJ2-1, with 9 bases that match TRBD2. CDR1 and CDR2 (germline): SGHTA, FQGTGA. The CDR3 consists of 14 residues. With V trimmed by 5 bases and J by 1 base, 0 bases remained unmatched. The CDR3 DNA is TGTGCCAGCAGCGCGGGGGGGTCCTACAATGAGCAGTTCTTC. It specifies CASSAGGSYNEQFF.

J is TRBJ2-1 and V is TRBV5-6; the D is unclear. V was cut by 1 base and J by 12 bases, with 14 bases left in between. The CDR3 runs to 13 residues. Germline CDR1 reads SGHDT; CDR2 reads YYEEEE. The CDR3 reads CASSLWQVVGQFF. The CDR3 coding sequence is TGTGCCAGCAGCTTGTGGCAGGTCGTTGGGCAGTTCTTC. The variable domain in full, completed from reference TRBV5-6 and TRBJ2-1, reads DAGVTQSPTHLIKTRGQQVTLRCSPKSGHDTVSWYQQALGQGPQFIFQYYEEEERQRGNFPDRFSGHQFPNYSSELNVNALLLGDSALYLCASSLWQVVGQFFGPGTRLTVL.

J is TRBJ1-2 and V is TRBV21-1. TRBV21-1 is an annotated pseudogene. This CDR3 has 14 amino acids. CDR3 DNA sequence: TGTGCCAGCAGCAAAAGGCGGGGAAACTATGGCTACACCTTC. As protein: CASSKRRGNYGYTF.

V is TRBV9 and J is TRBJ1-2; no definite D call. This CDR3 is built from 14 residues. V was cut by 4 bases and J by 3 bases, with 13 bases left in between. Germline V gene data show CDR1 as SGDLS and CDR2 as YYNGEE. The CDR3 loop reads CASSPGNSDYGYTF. In DNA form, the CDR3 reads TGTGCCAGCAGCCCCGGGAACAGTGACTATGGCTACACCTTC. The whole variable domain, remainder taken from reference TRBV9 and TRBJ1-2, is DSGVTQTPKHLITATGQRVTLRCSPRSGDLSVYWYQQSLDQGLQFLIQYYNGEERAKGNILERFSAQQFPDLHSELNLSSLELGDSALYFCASSPGNSDYGYTFGSGTRLTVV.

This clone occurred a few times. The rearrangement links TRBV2 to TRBJ1-5; 8 bases map to TRBD1. After removal of 6 bases from V and 6 bases from J, the junction contained 7 bases not matched to a gene. Germline lookup yields CDR1 SNHLY and CDR2 FYNNEI. CDR3 size: 14 residues. CDR3 coding DNA: TGTGCCAGCAGGAGGGGCCAGGGGGCTCAGCCCCAGCATTTT. Its translation is CASRRGQGAQPQHF. Full variable domain (rest looked up from reference TRBV2 and TRBJ1-5): EPEVTQTPSHQVTQMGQEVILRCVPISNHLYFYWYRQILGQKVEFLVSFYNNEISEKSEIFDDQFSVERPDGSNFTLKIRSTKLEDSAMYFCASRRGQGAQPQHFGDGTRLSIL.